This is a list of T cell receptor beta chains from one sample in a study of cytomegalovirus exposure and HLA in healthy donors. Libraries were prepared by immunoSEQ multiplex PCR; TCRdb keeps only in-frame clonotypes and omits some of them. The sample includes roughly 100,000 clones, 80% of them seen just once. The sequencing sample was made of PBMCs. The receptors derive from a man aged 30-40 years in good health and CMV-seropositive. CDR3s include the opening cysteine and the closing phenylalanine or tryptophan. Each record gives: D gene, J gene, clone size, V gene, CDR3 DNA, CDR3 protein. A D gene is named only where the DNA matches it firmly. Clone size, where shown, is once, few, many, or a class for clones that have expanded.

NA TRBJ2-1 NA TRBV6-5 TGTGCCAGCAGGCCCGGGGGACACAATGAGCAGTTCTTC CASRPGGHNEQFF
NA TRBJ1-1 NA TRBV4-2 TGTGCCAGCGGGCAAGGGGCTCTACTTTCGAAAAACACTGAAGCTTTCTTT CASGQGALLSKNTEAFF
NA TRBJ1-1 NA TRBV2 TGTGCCAGCAGTGGGGGCAGGGGGAACACTGAAGCTTTCTTT CASSGGRGNTEAFF
NA TRBJ1-5 few TRBV18 TGTGCCAGCTCATTGTCAGGGGATCGCAATCAGCCCCAGCATTTT CASSLSGDRNQPQHF
NA TRBJ2-1 NA TRBV19 TGTGCCAGTAGTAATCGCATCGCTAGCTCCTACAATGAGCAGTTCTTC CASSNRIASSYNEQFF
NA TRBJ2-7 NA TRBV5-1 TGCGCCAGCAGCTCTCGCGGTGCGTCTTCCTACGAGCAGTACTTC CASSSRGASSYEQYF
NA TRBJ2-5 NA TRBV7-9 TGTGCCAGCAGCTTGGGGCCGAATAAAGAGACCCAGTACTTC CASSLGPNKETQYF
TRBD1 TRBJ1-3 NA TRBV7-2 TGTGCCAGCAGCCTAGGGCCGGACAGGGGTGGAAACACCATATATTTT CASSLGPDRGGNTIYF
NA TRBJ2-4 once TRBV7-9 TGTGCCAGCAGCCCCCGCAGGGGCACACAAAAAAACATTCAGTACTTC CASSPRRGTQKNIQYF
TRBD1 TRBJ1-3 NA TRBV4-2 TGTGCCAGCAGCCCCCGGGACAGTGACTCTGGAAACACCATATATTTT CASSPRDSDSGNTIYF
TRBD1 TRBJ1-1 NA TRBV28 TGTGCCAGCGTCGGACAGGGGAACACTGAAGCTTTCTTT CASVGQGNTEAFF
TRBD1 TRBJ1-5 NA TRBV4-1 TGCGCCAGCAGCCAGGAGGGACAGAGCAATCAGCCCCAGCATTTT CASSQEGQSNQPQHF